This T cell receptor beta chain comes out of a study of blood T cell repertoires in COVID-19. Study as a whole: The samples span acute and convalescent COVID-19 from the United States, Italy and Spain. PBMCs, B-cell-depleted T cells, or T cells were the source of the cDNA or gDNA that made up the material.

This CDR3 comprises 16 residues. Trimming removed 0 bases at V and 0 bases at J, with 10 bases between. Per germline, CDR1 SGDLS and CDR2 YYNGEE. Produced via immunoSEQ multiplex PCR; TCRdb's table is partial and in-frame only. Of under 300,000 clones listed, approximately 87% are singletons. This TCR was sampled from a man in his 60s with acute or convalescent COVID-19. The chain uses TRBV9 and TRBJ2-1, with D tentatively TRBD2 (6 bases). The sequencing input was peripheral blood. CDR3 loop: CASSVDPGDSYNEQFF. The CDR3 DNA reads TGTGCCAGCAGCGTAGACCCGGGAGACTCCTACAATGAGCAGTTCTTC.